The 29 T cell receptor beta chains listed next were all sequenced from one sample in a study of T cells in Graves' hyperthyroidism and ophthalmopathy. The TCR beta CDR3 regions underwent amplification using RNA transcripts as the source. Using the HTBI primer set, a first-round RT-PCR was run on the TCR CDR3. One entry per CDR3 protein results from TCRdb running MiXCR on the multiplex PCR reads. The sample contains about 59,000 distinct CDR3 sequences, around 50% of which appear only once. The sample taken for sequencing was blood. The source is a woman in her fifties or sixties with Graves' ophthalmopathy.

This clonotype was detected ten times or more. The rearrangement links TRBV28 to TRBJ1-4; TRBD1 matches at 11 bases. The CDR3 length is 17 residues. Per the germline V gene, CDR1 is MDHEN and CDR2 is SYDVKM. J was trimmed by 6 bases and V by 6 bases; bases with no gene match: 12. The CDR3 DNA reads TGTGCCAGCAGCCCCCGCGGACAGGGGGCGCGCGATGAAAAACTGTTTTTT. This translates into CASSPRGQGARDEKLFF.

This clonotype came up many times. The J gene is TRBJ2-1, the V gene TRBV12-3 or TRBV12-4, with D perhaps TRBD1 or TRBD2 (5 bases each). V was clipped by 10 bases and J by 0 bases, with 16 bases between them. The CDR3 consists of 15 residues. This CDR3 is CATLPRGLSYNEQFF. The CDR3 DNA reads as TGTGCCACCCTCCCCCGGGGCCTCTCCTACAATGAGCAGTTCTTC.

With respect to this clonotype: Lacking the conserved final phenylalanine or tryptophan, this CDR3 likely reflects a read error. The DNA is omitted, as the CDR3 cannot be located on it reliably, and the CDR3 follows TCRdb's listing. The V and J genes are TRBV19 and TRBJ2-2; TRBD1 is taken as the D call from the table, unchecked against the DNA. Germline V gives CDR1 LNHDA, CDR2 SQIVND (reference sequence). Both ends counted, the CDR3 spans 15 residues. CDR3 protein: CASSYSGAGTGELSS.

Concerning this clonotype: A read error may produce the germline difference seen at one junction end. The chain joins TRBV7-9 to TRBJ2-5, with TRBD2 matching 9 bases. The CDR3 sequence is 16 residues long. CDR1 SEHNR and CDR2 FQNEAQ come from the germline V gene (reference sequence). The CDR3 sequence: CASSLGGTSRGETQYF. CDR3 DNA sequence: TGTGCCAGCAGCTTAGGGGGGACTAGCAGGGGAGAGACCCAGTATTTC.

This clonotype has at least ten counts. CDR3 residues: CASSSQGNQPQHF. Here the CDR3 DNA reads TGTGCCAGCAGCTCACAGGGTAATCAGCCCCAGCATTTT. The rearrangement links TRBV7-2 to TRBJ1-5; a weak D match, TRBD1 (6 bases). Germline V gene sequence: CDR1 SGHTA, CDR2 FQGNSA. There are 13 residues in the CDR3. With 4 bases removed from V and 4 bases from J, the gap between germline ends came to 8 bases.

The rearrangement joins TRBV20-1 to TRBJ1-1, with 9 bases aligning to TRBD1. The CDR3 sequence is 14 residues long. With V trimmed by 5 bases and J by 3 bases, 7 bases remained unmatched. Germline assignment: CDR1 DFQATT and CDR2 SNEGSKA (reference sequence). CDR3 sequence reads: CSAGDREGYTEAFF. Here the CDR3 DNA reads TGCAGTGCTGGGGACAGGGAAGGCTACACTGAAGCTTTCTTT.

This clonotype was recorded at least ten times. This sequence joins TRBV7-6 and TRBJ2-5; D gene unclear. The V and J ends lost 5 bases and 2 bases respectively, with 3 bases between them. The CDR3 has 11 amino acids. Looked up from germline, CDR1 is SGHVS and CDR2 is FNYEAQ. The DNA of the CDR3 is TGTGCCAGCAGCCAACAAGAGACCCAGTACTTC. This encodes CASSQQETQYF. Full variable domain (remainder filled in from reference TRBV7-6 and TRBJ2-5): GAGVSQSPRYKVTKRGQDVALRCDPISGHVSLYWYRQALGQGPEFLTYFNYEAQQDKSGLPNDRFSAERPEGSISTLTIQRTEQRDSAMYRCASSQQETQYFGPGTRLLVL.

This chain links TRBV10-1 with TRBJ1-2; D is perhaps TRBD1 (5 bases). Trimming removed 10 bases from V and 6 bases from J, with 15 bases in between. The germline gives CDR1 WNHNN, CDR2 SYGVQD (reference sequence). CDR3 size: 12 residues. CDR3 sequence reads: CAIPGGRNGYTF. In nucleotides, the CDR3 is TGCGCCATTCCCGGGGGGAGAAATGGCTACACCTTC.

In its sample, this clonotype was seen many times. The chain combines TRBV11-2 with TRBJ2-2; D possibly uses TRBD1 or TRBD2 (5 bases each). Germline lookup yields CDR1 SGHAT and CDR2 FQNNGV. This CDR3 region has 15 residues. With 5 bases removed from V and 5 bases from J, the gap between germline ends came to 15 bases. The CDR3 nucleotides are TGTGCCAGCAGCCCGCGGTGGGACGGGACCGGGGAGCTGTTTTTT. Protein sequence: CASSPRWDGTGELFF.

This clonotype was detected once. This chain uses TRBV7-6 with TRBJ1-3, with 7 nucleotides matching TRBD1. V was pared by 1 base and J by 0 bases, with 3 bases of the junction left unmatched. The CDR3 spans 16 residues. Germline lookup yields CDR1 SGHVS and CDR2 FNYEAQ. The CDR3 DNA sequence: TGTGCCAGCAGCTTAGTTCCAGGGGGCTCTGGAAACACCATATATTTT. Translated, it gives CASSLVPGGSGNTIYF. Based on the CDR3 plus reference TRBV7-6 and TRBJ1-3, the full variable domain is GAGVSQSPRYKVTKRGQDVALRCDPISGHVSLYWYRQALGQGPEFLTYFNYEAQQDKSGLPNDRFSAERPEGSISTLTIQRTEQRDSAMYRCASSLVPGGSGNTIYFGEGSWLTVV.

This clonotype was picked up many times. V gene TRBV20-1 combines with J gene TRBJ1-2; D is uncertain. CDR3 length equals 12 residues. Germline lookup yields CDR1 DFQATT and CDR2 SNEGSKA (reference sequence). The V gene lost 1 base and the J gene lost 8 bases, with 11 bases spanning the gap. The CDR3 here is CSARVLGGGYTF. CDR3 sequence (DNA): TGCAGTGCTAGAGTTCTGGGCGGCGGCTACACCTTC.

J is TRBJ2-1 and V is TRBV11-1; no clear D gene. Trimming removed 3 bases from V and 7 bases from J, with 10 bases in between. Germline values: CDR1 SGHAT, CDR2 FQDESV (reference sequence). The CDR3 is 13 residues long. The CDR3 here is CASSLPQWNEQFF. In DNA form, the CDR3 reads TGTGCCAGCAGCTTGCCACAGTGGAATGAGCAGTTCTTC.

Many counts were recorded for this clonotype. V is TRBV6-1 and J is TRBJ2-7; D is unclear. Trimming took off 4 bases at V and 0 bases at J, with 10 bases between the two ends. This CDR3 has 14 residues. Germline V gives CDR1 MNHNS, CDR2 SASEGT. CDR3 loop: CASSVVTDSYEQYF. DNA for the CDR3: TGTGCCAGCAGTGTGGTGACGGACTCCTACGAGCAGTACTTC.

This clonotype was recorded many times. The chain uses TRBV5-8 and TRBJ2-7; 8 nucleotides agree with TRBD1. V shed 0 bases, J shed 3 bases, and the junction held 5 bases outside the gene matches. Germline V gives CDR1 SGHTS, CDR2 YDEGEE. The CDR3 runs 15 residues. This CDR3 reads CASSLGGGQGYEQYF. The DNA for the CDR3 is TGTGCCAGCAGCTTGGGAGGCGGACAGGGCTACGAGCAGTACTTC.

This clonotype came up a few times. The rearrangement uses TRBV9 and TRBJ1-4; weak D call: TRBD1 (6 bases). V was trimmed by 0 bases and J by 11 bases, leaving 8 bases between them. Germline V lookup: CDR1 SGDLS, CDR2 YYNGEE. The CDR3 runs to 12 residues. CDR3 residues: CASSVGGGKLFF. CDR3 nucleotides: TGTGCCAGCAGCGTAGGGGGGGGCAAACTGTTTTTT.

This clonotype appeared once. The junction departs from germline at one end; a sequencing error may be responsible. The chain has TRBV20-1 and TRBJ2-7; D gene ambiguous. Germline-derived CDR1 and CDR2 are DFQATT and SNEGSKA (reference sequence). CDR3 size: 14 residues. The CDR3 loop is CSARDDGNNYEQYF. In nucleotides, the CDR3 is TGCAGTGCCAGAGATGACGGAAACAACTACGAGCAGTACTTC.

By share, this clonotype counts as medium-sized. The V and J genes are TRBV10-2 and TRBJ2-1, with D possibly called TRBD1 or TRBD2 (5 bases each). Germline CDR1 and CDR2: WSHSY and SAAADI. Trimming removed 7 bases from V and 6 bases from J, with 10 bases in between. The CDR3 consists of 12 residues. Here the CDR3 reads CASMMGVNEQFF. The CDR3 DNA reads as TGCGCCAGCATGATGGGGGTCAATGAGCAGTTCTTC.

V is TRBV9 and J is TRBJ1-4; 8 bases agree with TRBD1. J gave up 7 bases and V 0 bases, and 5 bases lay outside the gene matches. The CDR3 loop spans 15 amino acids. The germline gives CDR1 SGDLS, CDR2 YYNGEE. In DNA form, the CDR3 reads TGTGCCAGCAGCGTAGGGACAGGGACGGGTGAAAAACTGTTTTTT. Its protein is CASSVGTGTGEKLFF.

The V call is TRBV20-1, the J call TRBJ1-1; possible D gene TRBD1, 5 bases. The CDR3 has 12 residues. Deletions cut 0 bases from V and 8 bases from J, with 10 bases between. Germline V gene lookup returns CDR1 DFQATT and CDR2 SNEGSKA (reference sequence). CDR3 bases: TGCAGTGCTAGAGAGGTTCGGACAGAAGCTTTCTTT. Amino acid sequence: CSAREVRTEAFF.

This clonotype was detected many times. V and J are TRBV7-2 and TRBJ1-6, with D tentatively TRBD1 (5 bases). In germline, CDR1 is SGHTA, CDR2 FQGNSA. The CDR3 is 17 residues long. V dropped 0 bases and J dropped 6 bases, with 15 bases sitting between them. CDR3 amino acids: CASSLARDRLSNSPLHF. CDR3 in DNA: TGTGCCAGCAGCTTAGCCCGGGACCGACTTAGTAATTCACCCCTCCACTTT.

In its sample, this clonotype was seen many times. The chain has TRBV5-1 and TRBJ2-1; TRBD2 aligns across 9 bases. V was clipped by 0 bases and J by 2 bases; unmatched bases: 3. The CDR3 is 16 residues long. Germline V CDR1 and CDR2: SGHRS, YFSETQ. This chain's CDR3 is CASSLGSGRTYNEQFF. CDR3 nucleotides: TGCGCCAGCAGCTTGGGTAGCGGGAGAACCTACAATGAGCAGTTCTTC.

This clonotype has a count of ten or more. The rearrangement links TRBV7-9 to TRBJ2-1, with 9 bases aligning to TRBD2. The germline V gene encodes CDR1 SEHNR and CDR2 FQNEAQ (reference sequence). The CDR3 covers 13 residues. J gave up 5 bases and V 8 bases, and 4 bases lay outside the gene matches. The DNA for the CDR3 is TGTGCCAGCGCTAGCGGGGAAAACAATGAGCAGTTCTTC. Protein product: CASASGENNEQFF.

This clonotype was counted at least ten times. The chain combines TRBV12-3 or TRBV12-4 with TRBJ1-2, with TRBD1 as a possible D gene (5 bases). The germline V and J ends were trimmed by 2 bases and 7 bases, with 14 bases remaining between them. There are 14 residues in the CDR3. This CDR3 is CASSLLGVWSGYTF. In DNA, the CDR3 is TGTGCCAGCAGTTTATTGGGGGTCTGGAGTGGCTACACCTTC.

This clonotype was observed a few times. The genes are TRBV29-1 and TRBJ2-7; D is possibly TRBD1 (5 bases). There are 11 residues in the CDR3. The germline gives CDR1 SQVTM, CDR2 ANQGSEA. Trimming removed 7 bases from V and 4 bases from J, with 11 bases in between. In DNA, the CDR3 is TGCAGCGCCAGGGTTGGGTACGAGCAGTACTTC. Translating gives CSARVGYEQYF.

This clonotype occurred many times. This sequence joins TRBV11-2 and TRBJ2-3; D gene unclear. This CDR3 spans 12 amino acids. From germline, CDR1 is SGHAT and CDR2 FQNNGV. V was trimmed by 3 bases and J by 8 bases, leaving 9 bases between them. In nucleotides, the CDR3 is TGTGCCAGCAGCTTTCCCGGTGGTACGCAGTATTTT. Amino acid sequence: CASSFPGGTQYF.

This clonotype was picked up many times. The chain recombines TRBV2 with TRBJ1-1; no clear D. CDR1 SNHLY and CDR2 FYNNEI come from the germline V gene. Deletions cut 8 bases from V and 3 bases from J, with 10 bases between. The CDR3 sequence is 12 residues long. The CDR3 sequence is CASEGRDTEAFF. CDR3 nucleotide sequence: TGTGCCAGCGAGGGTAGGGACACTGAAGCTTTCTTT.

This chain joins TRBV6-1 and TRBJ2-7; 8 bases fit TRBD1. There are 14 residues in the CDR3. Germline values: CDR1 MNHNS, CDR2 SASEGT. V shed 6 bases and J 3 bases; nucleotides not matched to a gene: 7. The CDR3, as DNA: TGTGCCAGCAGCCTGACCGGGACAGGCTACGAGCAGTACTTC. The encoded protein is CASSLTGTGYEQYF.

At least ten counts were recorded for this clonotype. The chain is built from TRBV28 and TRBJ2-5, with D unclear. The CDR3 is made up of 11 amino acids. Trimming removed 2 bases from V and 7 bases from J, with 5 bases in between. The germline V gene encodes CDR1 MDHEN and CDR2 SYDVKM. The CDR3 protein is CASSLEGTQYF. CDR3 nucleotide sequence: TGTGCCAGCAGTTTAGAAGGGACCCAGTACTTC.

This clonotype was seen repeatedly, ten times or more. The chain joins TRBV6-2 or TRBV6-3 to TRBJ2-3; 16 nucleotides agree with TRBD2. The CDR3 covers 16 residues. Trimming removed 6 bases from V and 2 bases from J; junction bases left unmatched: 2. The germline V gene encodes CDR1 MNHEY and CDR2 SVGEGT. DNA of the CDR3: TGTGCCAGCAGGGGACTAGCGGGGGGGAACACAGATACGCAGTATTTT. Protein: CASRGLAGGNTDTQYF.